These 9 T cell receptor beta chains were all obtained from the same sample, sequenced in a study of CD8+CD57+ T cells in acquired aplastic anemia. Investigators profiled TCR beta VDJ and CDR3 from genomic DNA template. Each CDR3 protein gets one entry after TCRdb re-called the reads with MiXCR. Among hundreds of thousands of distinct CDR3 sequences, around 30% were seen once, and the ten largest hold 0.8% to 0.85%. Patients picked for sequencing had shown CD8+CD57+ cell expansion detected by flow cytometry. Sequencing input: sorted CD4+, CD8+, or CD8+CD57+ T cells (not recorded which) from PBMCs. The receptors come from a human donor with aplastic anemia.

This clonotype was observed a few times. This sequence joins TRBV6-6 and TRBJ1-1; D gene ambiguous. The CDR3 has 11 residues. CDR1 is MNHNY and CDR2 is SVGAGI in the germline V gene (reference sequence). V was pared by 6 bases and J by 8 bases, with 10 bases between. The DNA of the CDR3 is TGTGCCAGCAGCTGGACCAGCGAAGCTTTCTTT. This sequence encodes CASSWTSEAFF.

On this clonotype: Since a much larger clone is just one base distant, this may be a read error. The V call is TRBV4-3, the J call TRBJ1-6; the D gene is possibly TRBD1 (6 bases). Germline CDR1 and CDR2: LGHNA and YSLEER. The CDR3 has 15 residues. The CDR3 reads CAGSQEGGKNSPLHF. The CDR3 DNA reads TGCGCCGGCAGCCAAGAGGGGGGAAAGAACTCACCCCTCCACTTT.

The chain combines TRBV20-1 with TRBJ2-7; possibly TRBD1 for D (5 bases). V was pared by 6 bases and J by 3 bases, with 18 bases between. This CDR3 region has 14 residues. Germline-derived CDR1 and CDR2 are DFQATT and SNEGSKA (reference sequence). The CDR3 reads CSAVGGASNYEQYF. CDR3 DNA sequence: TGCAGTGCGGTCGGTGGGGCCTCCAACTACGAGCAGTACTTC.

CDR3 DNA sequence: TGTGCCAGCAGCTTAAACTTCGCTGCCGGGGCGCTCTCTGGAAACACCATATATTTT. Encoded protein: CASSLNFAAGALSGNTIYF. The rearrangement uses TRBV11-1 and TRBJ1-3, with D maybe TRBD1 (5 bases). Trimming took off 2 bases at V and 0 bases at J, with 20 bases between the two ends. CDR1 is SGHAT and CDR2 is FQDESV in the germline V gene (reference sequence). This CDR3 spans 19 amino acids.

DNA for the CDR3: TGTGCCATCAGTCCCTCCGGGACTCAGAACACTGAAGCTTTCTTT. It translates to CAISPSGTQNTEAFF. The V and J genes are TRBV10-3 and TRBJ1-1, with D possibly TRBD1 on 5 matching bases. V lost 5 bases to trimming and J lost 1 base, with 14 bases between them. The V gene's germline CDR1 is ENHRY and CDR2 SYGVKD. The CDR3 runs 15 residues.

The CDR3 region has the DNA TGTGCCAGCAGCTTAGGCCCCGGGACAGGGCTCGTCAATGAGCAGTTCTTC. Amino acid sequence: CASSLGPGTGLVNEQFF. The chain couples TRBV13 to TRBJ2-1; 9 bases are shared with TRBD1. The CDR3 loop spans 17 amino acids. Losses at the gene ends were 0 bases for V and 6 bases for J; bases not matched to a gene: 9. Germline values: CDR1 PRHDT, CDR2 FYEKMQ (reference sequence).

This clonotype was counted at least ten times. This CDR3 reads CAIRRDTSGYYEQYF. DNA for the CDR3: TGTGCCATCAGGCGGGACACTAGCGGGTACTACGAGCAGTACTTC. This chain uses TRBV10-3 with TRBJ2-7; 9 bases map to TRBD2. V was pared by 6 bases and J by 3 bases, with 9 bases of the junction left unmatched. The CDR3 sequence is 15 residues long. Germline CDR1 ENHRY, CDR2 SYGVKD.

The genes are TRBV29-1 and TRBJ2-7; TRBD2 agrees at 9 bases. Germline CDR1 SQVTM, CDR2 ANQGSEA. The CDR3 runs 20 residues. The ends lost 1 base at V and 4 bases at J; junction bases unmatched: 23. CDR3 DNA sequence: TGCAGCGTTGAAGCCCACAGGGGAGTTAGTAGCGGGAGAAATGCTTACGAGCAGTACTTC. This codes for CSVEAHRGVSSGRNAYEQYF.

CDR3 bases: TGCAGTGCCCCGACAGCCTACAATGAGCAGTTCTTC. Translation gives CSAPTAYNEQFF. The chain is built from TRBV20-1 and TRBJ2-1, with TRBD1 as a possible D gene (5 bases). The V end lost 6 bases, the J end lost 2 bases, and 8 bases lay between the germline ends. The CDR3 length is 12 residues. Germline CDR1 reads DFQATT; CDR2 reads SNEGSKA (reference sequence).